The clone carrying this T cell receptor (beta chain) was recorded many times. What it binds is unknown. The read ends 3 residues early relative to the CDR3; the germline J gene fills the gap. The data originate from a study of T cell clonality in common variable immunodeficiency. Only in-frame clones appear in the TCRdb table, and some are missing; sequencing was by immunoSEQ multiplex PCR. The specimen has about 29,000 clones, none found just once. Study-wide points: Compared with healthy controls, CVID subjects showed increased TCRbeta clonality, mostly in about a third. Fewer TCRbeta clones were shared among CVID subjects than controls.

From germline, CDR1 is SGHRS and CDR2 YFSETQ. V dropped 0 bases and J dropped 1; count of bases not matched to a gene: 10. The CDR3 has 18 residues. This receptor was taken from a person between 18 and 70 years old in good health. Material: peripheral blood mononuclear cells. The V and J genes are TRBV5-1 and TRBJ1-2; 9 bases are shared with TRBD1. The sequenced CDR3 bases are TGCGCCAGCAGCTTGGACCCTCGGGGACAGGGAATTAACTATGGC. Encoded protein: CASSLDPRGQGINYG. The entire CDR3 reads CASSLDPRGQGINYGYTF.